This T cell receptor (beta chain) was sequenced for a study of molecular identifiers for immune sequencing clone quantification. Study-wide context: The replicates split RNA from roughly 18,000 or 92,000 naive CD8 cells five ways and sequenced four.

Findings and limits, study-wide: Clone sizes could be underestimated for highly expanded clones when identical TCR molecules share a barcode. Over 98% of effector molecules, but under 1% in naive cells, were held by clones with more than 20 RNA copies.

In germline, CDR1 is LNHDA, CDR2 SQIVND (reference sequence). The CDR3 length is 15 residues. The V and J ends lost 5 bases and 4 bases respectively, with 17 bases between them. Naive CD8 T cells were picked out by sorting for CD8+CD4-CCR7+CD45RA+. A single record per CDR3 protein comes from TCRdb applying MiXCR to the PCR reads. The sample has approximately 670,000 distinct CDR3 sequences; around 20% are singletons. To note about this clonotype: Its antigen is currently unknown. With a much larger clone just one base away, this may be a read error.

V usage is TRBV19 and J usage is TRBJ1-1; D unresolved. The sequence came from a human donor in good health. Some libraries in this study had Jurkat cell RNA spiked in. Specimen: naive CD8+ T cells from blood, with Jurkat cell RNA spiked in. Described subset: FACS-sorted CD8+CD4-CCR7+CD45RA+ naive T cells. The CDR3 is CASSPAAAQRTEAFF. The CDR3 DNA reads TGTGCCAGTAGTCCCGCCGCGGCCCAACGCACTGAAGCTTTCTTT.